This T cell receptor (beta chain) was recovered during a study of OX40 agonist ivuxolimab in advanced cancers. The protocol was immunoSEQ multiplex PCR, while the TCRdb copy is restricted to in-frame clones and leaves out a portion. Of some 46,000 clones listed, 87% are singletons. The input for sequencing was CD4+ or CD8+ T cells sorted from blood, taken in a trial of the OX40 agonist ivuxolimab. The clonotype originates from an adult with an advanced solid tumor such as melanoma, head and neck, liver or kidney cancer.

CDR3 sequence (DNA): TGTGCCAGCAGCTTAGTGTCCGGGAATTACGAGCAGTACTTC. Its translation is CASSLVSGNYEQYF. V is TRBV11-2 and J is TRBJ2-7, with D perhaps TRBD2 (5 bases). The CDR3 extends over 14 amino acids. V lost 1 base, J lost 4 bases, and 11 bases lay in between. The V gene's germline CDR1 is SGHAT and CDR2 FQNNGV. The full variable domain, rest sourced from reference TRBV11-2 and TRBJ2-7, is EAGVAQSPRYKIIEKRQSVAFWCNPISGHATLYWYQQILGQGPKLLIQFQNNGVVDDSQLPKDRFSAERLKGVDSTLKIQPAKLEDSAVYLCASSLVSGNYEQYFGPGTRLTVT.